The 11 T cell receptor beta chains below were found in one sample sequenced in a study of cytomegalovirus exposure and HLA in healthy donors. The PCR ran on 60 Vbeta and 13 Jbeta primers. Repertoires were generated with immunoSEQ multiplex PCR, while TCRdb's copy carries only in-frame clones and drops some. The sample consists of 65,000 to 90,000 clones, approximately 75% of them appearing once. Sequencing used PBMCs. The receptor source for this set is a woman between 35 and 50 years old in good health and CMV-seropositive.

V gene TRBV6-5 combines with J gene TRBJ1-2, with 12 bases matching TRBD1. The V gene end was trimmed by 7 bases and the J gene end by 8 bases; junction bases not matched to a gene: 11. Germline-derived CDR1 and CDR2 are MNHEY and SVGAGI. The length of the CDR3 is 15 residues. The CDR3 DNA reads TGTGCCAGCACCCTCACCCGGGACAGGGGGCTAGGCTACACCTTC. It yields the protein CASTLTRDRGLGYTF.

V and J are TRBV2 and TRBJ2-2, with 14 bases identical to TRBD2. The V segment lost 6 bases and the J segment 6 bases; nucleotides outside the gene matches: 6. Germline CDR1 SNHLY, CDR2 FYNNEI. The CDR3 runs to 16 residues. The CDR3 DNA is TGTGCCAGCAGACCAGGACTAGCGGGGGGAGCCGGGGAGCTGTTTTTT. This translates into CASRPGLAGGAGELFF.

In DNA, the CDR3 is TGTGCCAGCAGTACAAGGAGGGGCGCTGGGGGAGCCGGGGTGGGCTACACCTTC. Its translation is CASSTRRGAGGAGVGYTF. The chain combines TRBV2 with TRBJ1-2; tentative D call: TRBD1 (5 bases). With 5 bases removed from V and 8 bases from J, the gap between germline ends came to 30 bases. The CDR3 is 18 residues long. Germline V CDR1 and CDR2: SNHLY, FYNNEI.

This chain links TRBV6-5 with TRBJ2-7; D is perhaps TRBD2 (5 bases). CDR1 and CDR2 from the germline V gene are MNHEY and SVGAGI. The CDR3 has 15 amino acids. V was cut by 7 bases and J by 2 bases, with 18 bases left in between. The CDR3, as DNA: TGTGCCAGCATTCCGCGGGCCGGGTTGGCCTACGAGCAGTACTTC. Amino acid sequence: CASIPRAGLAYEQYF.

The CDR3 DNA sequence: TGTGCCAGCACTCTAGGGACTAGCGGGGGAAAAGAGACCCAGTACTTC. Protein product: CASTLGTSGGKETQYF. This chain uses TRBV2 with TRBJ2-5; 14 positions match TRBD2. V dropped 7 bases and J dropped 3; count of bases not matched to a gene: 7. CDR1 and CDR2 (germline): SNHLY, FYNNEI. The CDR3 is 16 residues long.

DNA for the CDR3: TGCGCCAGCAGCTTGGGGACAGGAAGTGGAAACACCATATATTTT. Its protein is CASSLGTGSGNTIYF. V and J are TRBV5-1 and TRBJ1-3; 7 bases are shared with TRBD1. CDR1 SGHRS and CDR2 YFSETQ come from the germline V gene. The trim removed 0 bases at V and 3 bases at J, leaving 3 bases unmatched. The CDR3 is 15 amino acids.

The chain has TRBV11-2 and TRBJ1-1, with D hard to call. Germline assignment: CDR1 SGHAT and CDR2 FQNNGV. Trimming left V 7 bases short and J 7 bases short, with 10 bases between. CDR3 length: 11 amino acids. CDR3 protein: CASKSGSEAFF. In DNA form, the CDR3 reads TGTGCCAGCAAATCAGGCAGTGAAGCTTTCTTT.

The chain combines TRBV29-1 with TRBJ2-3; D possibly corresponds to TRBD2 (5 bases). V lost 3 bases, J lost 4 bases, and 11 bases lay in between. This CDR3 contains 13 residues. Germline CDR1 is SQVTM and CDR2 is ANQGSEA. CDR3 nucleotides: TGCAGCGTTGACCTCGGGATACCAGATACGCAGTATTTT. Its protein is CSVDLGIPDTQYF.

The rearrangement links TRBV5-1 to TRBJ1-6; 11 bases agree with TRBD1. Germline V gene lookup returns CDR1 SGHRS and CDR2 YFSETQ. J gave up 14 bases and V 4 bases, and 8 bases lay outside the gene matches. The CDR3 consists of 14 residues. Here the CDR3 reads CASSRTGGQFTLHF. The CDR3 DNA is TGCGCCAGCAGCCGGACAGGGGGCCAATTCACCCTCCACTTT.

V usage is TRBV5-4 and J usage is TRBJ1-5, with D tentatively TRBD1 (5 bases). The CDR3 runs to 13 residues. V was clipped by 3 bases and J by 8 bases, with 12 bases between them. The germline V gene encodes CDR1 SGHNT and CDR2 YYREEE (reference sequence). CDR3: CASSYGGVEPQHF. The CDR3 region has the DNA TGTGCCAGCAGCTATGGAGGGGTTGAGCCCCAGCATTTT.

The V gene is TRBV5-3, the J gene TRBJ2-1; TRBD2 matches at 11 bases. TRBV5-3 falls under the ORF class, with uncertain function. CDR3 size: 15 residues. Trimming at V came to 4 bases and at J to 5 bases, leaving 5 bases not matched to a gene. The CDR3 sequence is CARSHGTSGHNEQFF. In DNA form, the CDR3 reads TGTGCCAGAAGCCACGGGACTAGCGGCCACAATGAGCAGTTCTTC.